This TCR beta chain is drawn from a study of cytomegalovirus exposure and HLA in healthy donors. Study-level findings and limits: It was reported that TCR beta sequences correctly inferred the HLA-A and HLA-B alleles for most subjects.

Points on this clone: Its antigen is unknown.

Germline-derived CDR1 and CDR2 are MDHEN and SYDVKM. The junction had 11 bases not matched to a gene; V was cut back by 4 bases and J by 7 bases. The CDR3 contains 16 residues. The PCR employed 60 Vbeta primers together with 13 Jbeta primers. The repertoire was sequenced with immunoSEQ multiplex PCR; TCRdb's copy has only in-frame clones and lacks some. Of 160,000 or so clones listed, approximately 80% are singletons. The sequenced material came from PBMCs. V is TRBV28 and J is TRBJ2-1; TRBD2 matches at 9 bases. This clonotype originated in a man aged 50 to 59 in good health and CMV-seropositive. For the CDR3, the DNA is TGTGCCAGCAGTTCTGGGGGAGGCGGGGGGGCAAATGAGCAGTTCTTC. As protein: CASSSGGGGGANEQFF.